Listed below are T cell receptor beta chains from one sample, sequenced in a study of blood T cell repertoires in COVID-19. Method: immunoSEQ multiplex PCR; TCRdb's copy keeps in-frame clones and lacks some. This table has roughly 150,000 clones, roughly 87% appearing once. Sequenced: peripheral blood. The receptors stem from a human donor in a cohort sampled during active COVID-19. Each CDR3 is given with its conserved first and last residue. A D gene is named only where the DNA matches it firmly. The size of a clone is reported for some rows only, either as once, few or many, or as a class for expanded clones.

TGTGCCAGCAGCCAAGATTCATCCCGGGGATACAATGAGCAGTTCTTC,CASSQDSSRGYNEQFF,TRBV4-2,NA,TRBJ2-1,NA
TGTGCCACTTGGGACAGGGAGGCCCACGAGCAGTACTTC,CATWDREAHEQYF,TRBV19,NA,TRBJ2-7,TRBD1
TGTGCCAGCAGTCTATTCCGGGACAGGGTTAATTCACCCCTCCACTTT,CASSLFRDRVNSPLHF,TRBV28,NA,TRBJ1-6,TRBD1
TGTGCCAGCAGCCCGGGACTAGCGGGAGGGCCCTCCTCCTACGAGCAGTACTTC,CASSPGLAGGPSSYEQYF,TRBV5-6,few,TRBJ2-7,TRBD2
TGTGCCAGCAGTAGGGGACAGGGAAGTTCACCCCTCCACTTT,CASSRGQGSSPLHF,TRBV6-2/TRBV6-3,NA,TRBJ1-6,TRBD1
TGTGCCAGCAGTGGTACGGGGGGATACACTGAAGCTTTCTTT,CASSGTGGYTEAFF,TRBV2,once,TRBJ1-1,NA
TGTGCCAGCAGGCGCAGGGATGCAACTAATGAAAAACTGTTTTTT,CASRRRDATNEKLFF,TRBV2,NA,TRBJ1-4,NA
TGTGCCAGCAGCTTAGTTGGCAGGATTTCCTACGAGCAGTACTTC,CASSLVGRISYEQYF,TRBV7-2,NA,TRBJ2-7,NA
TGTGCCAGTAGTCGTACAGGGGGGAATTCACCCCTCCACTTT,CASSRTGGNSPLHF,TRBV19,NA,TRBJ1-6,TRBD1
TGTGCCACCAGCAGGAAAGGCCTAGCGGGGAGCTCCTACGAGCAGTACTTC,CATSRKGLAGSSYEQYF,TRBV15,few,TRBJ2-7,TRBD2
TGTGCCAGCAGTTACTCGGGAGCCGGAGGGAAACTGTTTTTT,CASSYSGAGGKLFF,TRBV6-5,NA,TRBJ1-4,NA
TGTGCCAGCAGTTTAGAGCGCGGGAGGGCGGGCACCGGGGAGCTGTTTTTT,CASSLERGRAGTGELFF,TRBV28,NA,TRBJ2-2,TRBD2
TGTGCCAGCAGCTTAGTTGCAGGGGTCCAAGAGACCCAGTACTTC,CASSLVAGVQETQYF,TRBV7-9,NA,TRBJ2-5,NA